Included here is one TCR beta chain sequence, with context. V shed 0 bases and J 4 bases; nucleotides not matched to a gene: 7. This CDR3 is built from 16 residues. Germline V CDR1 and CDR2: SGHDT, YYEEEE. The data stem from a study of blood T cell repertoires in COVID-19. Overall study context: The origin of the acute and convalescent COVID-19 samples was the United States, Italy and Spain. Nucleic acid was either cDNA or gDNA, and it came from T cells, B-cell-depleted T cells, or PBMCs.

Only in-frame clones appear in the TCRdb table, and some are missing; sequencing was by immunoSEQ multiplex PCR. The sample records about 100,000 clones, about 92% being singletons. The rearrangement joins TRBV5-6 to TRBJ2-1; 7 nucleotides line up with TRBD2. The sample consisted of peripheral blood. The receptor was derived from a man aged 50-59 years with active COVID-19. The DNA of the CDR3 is TGTGCCAGCAGCTTGGTCGAGACTAGCAGTTACAATGAGCAGTTCTTC. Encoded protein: CASSLVETSSYNEQFF.